This T cell receptor beta chain was found in a study of PD-L1 blockade in urothelial cancer. Study summary: Bladder-origin urothelial cancer in males described most of the 29 patients.

TCRdb's table, derived via immunoSEQ multiplex PCR, lists solely in-frame clones and lacks some. The repertoire holds under 80,000 clones, with roughly 81% as singletons. As to time point: pretreatment peripheral blood. Germline V gene lookup returns CDR1 MGHRA and CDR2 YSYEKL. With 0 bases clipped from V and 2 bases from J, the junction kept 9 bases outside the gene matches. The CDR3 is 17 residues long. This clonotype was obtained from a man between 65 and 85 years old with urothelial cancer. V is TRBV4-1 and J is TRBJ1-1; TRBD1 matches 7 bases. Sequencing used PBMCs, obtained around atezolizumab (anti-PD-L1) treatment. The CDR3 DNA is TGCGCCAGCAGCCAAGAAGAGGGAGACAGGGCTAACACTGAAGCTTTCTTT. Translated, it gives CASSQEEGDRANTEAFF.